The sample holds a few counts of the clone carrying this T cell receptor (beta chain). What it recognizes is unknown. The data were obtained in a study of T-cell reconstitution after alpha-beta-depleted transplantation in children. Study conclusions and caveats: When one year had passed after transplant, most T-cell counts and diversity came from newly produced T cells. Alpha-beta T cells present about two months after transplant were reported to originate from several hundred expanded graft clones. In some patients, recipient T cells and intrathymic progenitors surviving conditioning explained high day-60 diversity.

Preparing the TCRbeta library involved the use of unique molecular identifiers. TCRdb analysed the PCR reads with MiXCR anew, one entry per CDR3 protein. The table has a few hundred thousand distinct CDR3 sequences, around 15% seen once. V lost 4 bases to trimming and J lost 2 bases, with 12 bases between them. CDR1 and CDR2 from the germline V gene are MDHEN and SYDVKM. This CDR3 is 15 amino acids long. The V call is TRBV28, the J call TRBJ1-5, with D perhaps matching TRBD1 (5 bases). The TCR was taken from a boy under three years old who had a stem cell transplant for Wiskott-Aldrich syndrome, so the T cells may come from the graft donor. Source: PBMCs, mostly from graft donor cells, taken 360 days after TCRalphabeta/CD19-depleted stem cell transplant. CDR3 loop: CASSSRRVGNQPQHF. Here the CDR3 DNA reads TGTGCCAGCAGTTCCCGCAGGGTCGGCAATCAGCCCCAGCATTTT. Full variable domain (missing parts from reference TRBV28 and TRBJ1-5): DVKVTQSSRYLVKRTGEKVFLECVQDMDHENMFWYRQDPGLGLRLIYFSYDVKMKEKGDIPEGYSVSREKKERFSLILESASTNQTSMYLCASSSRRVGNQPQHFGDGTRLSIL.